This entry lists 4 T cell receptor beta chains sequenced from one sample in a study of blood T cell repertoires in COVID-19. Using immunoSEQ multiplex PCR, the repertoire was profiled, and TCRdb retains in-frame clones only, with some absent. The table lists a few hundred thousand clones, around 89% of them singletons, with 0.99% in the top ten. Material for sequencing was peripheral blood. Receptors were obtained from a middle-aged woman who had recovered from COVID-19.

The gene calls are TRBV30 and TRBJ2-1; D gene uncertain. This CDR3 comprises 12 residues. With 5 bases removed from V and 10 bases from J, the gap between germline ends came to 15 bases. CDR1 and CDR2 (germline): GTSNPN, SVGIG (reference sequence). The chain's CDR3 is CAWAKDGREQFF. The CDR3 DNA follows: TGTGCCTGGGCAAAAGATGGCCGCGAGCAGTTCTTC.

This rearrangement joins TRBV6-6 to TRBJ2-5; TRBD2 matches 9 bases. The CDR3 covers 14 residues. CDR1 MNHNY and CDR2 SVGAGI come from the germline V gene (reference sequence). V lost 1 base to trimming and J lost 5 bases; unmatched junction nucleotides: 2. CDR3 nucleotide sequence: TGTGCCAGCAGTTACTGGCGGGAGGGGGAGACCCAGTACTTC. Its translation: CASSYWREGETQYF.

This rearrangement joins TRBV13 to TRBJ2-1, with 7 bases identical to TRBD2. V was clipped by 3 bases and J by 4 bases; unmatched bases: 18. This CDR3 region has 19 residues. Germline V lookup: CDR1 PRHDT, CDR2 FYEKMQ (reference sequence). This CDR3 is CASSLGGGPPSLSYNEQFF. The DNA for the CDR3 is TGTGCCAGCAGCTTGGGGGGGGGTCCCCCCAGTCTCTCTTACAATGAGCAGTTCTTC.

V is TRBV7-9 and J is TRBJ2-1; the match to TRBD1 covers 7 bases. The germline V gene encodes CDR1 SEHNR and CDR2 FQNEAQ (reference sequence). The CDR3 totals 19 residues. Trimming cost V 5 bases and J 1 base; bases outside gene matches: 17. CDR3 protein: CASSAEGTAVTASYNEQFF. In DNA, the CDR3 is TGTGCCAGCAGCGCAGAAGGGACAGCCGTTACCGCTTCCTACAATGAGCAGTTCTTC.